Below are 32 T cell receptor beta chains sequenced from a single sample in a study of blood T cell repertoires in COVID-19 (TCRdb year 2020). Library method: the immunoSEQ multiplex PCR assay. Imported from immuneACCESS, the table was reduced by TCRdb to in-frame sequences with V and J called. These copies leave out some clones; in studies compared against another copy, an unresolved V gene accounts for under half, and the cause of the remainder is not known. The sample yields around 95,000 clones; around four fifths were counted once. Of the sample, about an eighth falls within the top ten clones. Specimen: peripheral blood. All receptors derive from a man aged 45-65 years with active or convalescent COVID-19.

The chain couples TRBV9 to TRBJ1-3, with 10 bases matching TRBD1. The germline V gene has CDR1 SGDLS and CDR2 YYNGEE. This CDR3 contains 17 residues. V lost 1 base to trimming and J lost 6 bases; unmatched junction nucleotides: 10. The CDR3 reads CASSVNDGTGVLNTIYF. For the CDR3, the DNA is TGTGCCAGCAGCGTAAACGACGGGACAGGGGTTTTAAACACCATATATTTT.

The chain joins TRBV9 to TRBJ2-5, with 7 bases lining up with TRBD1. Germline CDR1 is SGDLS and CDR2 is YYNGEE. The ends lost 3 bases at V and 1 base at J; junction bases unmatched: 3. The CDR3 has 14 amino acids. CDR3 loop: CASSAGTVQETQYF. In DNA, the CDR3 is TGTGCCAGCAGCGCCGGGACAGTCCAAGAGACCCAGTACTTC.

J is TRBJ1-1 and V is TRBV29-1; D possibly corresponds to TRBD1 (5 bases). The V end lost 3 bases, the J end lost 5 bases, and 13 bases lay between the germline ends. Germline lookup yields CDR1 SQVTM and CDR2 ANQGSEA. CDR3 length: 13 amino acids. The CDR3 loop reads CSVDKQGLTEAFF. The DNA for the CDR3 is TGCAGCGTTGACAAGCAGGGACTAACTGAAGCTTTCTTT.

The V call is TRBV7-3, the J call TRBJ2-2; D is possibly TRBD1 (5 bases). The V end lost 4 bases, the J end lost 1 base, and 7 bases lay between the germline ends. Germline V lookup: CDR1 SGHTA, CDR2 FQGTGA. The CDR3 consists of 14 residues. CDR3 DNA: TGTGCCAGCAGCTCCCAGGGGAACACCGGGGAGCTGTTTTTT. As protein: CASSSQGNTGELFF.

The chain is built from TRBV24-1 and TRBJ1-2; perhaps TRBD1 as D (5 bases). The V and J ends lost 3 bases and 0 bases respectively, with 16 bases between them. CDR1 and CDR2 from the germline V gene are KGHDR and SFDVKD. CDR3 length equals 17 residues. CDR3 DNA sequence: TGTGCCACCAGTGATGCAACAGGACACACAACTAACTATGGCTACACCTTC. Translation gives CATSDATGHTTNYGYTF.

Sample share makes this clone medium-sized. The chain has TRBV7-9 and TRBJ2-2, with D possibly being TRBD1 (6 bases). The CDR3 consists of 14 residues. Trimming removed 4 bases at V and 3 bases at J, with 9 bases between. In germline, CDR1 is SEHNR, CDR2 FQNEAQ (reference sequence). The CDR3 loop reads CASSSQGDTGELFF. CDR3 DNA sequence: TGTGCCAGCAGCTCACAGGGCGACACCGGGGAGCTGTTTTTT.

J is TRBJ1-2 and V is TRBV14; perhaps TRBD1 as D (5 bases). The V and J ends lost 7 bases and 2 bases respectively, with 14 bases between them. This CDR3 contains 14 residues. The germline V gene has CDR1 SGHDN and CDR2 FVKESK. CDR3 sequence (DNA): TGTGCCAGCACCCGATCAGCAGGGAACTATGGCTACACCTTC. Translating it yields CASTRSAGNYGYTF.

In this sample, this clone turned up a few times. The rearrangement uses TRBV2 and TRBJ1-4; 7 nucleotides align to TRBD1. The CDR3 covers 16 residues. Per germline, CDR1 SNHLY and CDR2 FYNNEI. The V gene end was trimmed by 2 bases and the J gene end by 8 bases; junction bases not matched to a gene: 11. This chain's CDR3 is CASSETVTGFGEKLFF. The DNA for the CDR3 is TGTGCCAGCAGTGAAACGGTGACAGGGTTTGGAGAAAAACTGTTTTTT.

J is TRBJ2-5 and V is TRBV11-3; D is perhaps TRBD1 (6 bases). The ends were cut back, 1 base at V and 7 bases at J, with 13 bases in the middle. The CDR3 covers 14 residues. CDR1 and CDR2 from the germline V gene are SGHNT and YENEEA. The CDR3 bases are TGTGCCAGCAGCTTAGTTACAGGGACGGGGACCCAGTACTTC. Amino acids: CASSLVTGTGTQYF. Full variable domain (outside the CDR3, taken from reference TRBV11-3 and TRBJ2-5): EAGVVQSPRYKIIEKKQPVAFWCNPISGHNTLYWYLQNLGQGPELLIRYENEEAVDDSQLPKDRFSAERLKGVDSTLKIQPAELGDSAVYLCASSLVTGTGTQYFGPGTRLLVL.

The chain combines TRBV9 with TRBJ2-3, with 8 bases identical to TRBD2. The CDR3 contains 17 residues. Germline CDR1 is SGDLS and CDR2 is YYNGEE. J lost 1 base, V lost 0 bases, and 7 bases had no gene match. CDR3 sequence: CASSVDWAGGGTDTQYF. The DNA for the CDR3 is TGTGCCAGCAGCGTAGATTGGGCGGGAGGCGGCACAGATACGCAGTATTTT. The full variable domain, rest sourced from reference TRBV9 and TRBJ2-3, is DSGVTQTPKHLITATGQRVTLRCSPRSGDLSVYWYQQSLDQGLQFLIQYYNGEERAKGNILERFSAQQFPDLHSELNLSSLELGDSALYFCASSVDWAGGGTDTQYFGPGTRLTVL.

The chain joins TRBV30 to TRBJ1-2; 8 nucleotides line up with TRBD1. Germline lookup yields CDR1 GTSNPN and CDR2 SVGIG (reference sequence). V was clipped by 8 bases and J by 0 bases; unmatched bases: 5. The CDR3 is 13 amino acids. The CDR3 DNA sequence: TGTGCCCGACAGGGGAAAGCTAACTATGGCTACACCTTC. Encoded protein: CARQGKANYGYTF.

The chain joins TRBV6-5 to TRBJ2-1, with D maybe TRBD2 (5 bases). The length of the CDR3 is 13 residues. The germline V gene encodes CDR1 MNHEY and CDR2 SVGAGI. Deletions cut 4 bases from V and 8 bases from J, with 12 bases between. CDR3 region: CASSSPSSDEQFF. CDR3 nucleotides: TGTGCCAGCAGTTCCCCTAGCTCGGATGAGCAGTTCTTC.

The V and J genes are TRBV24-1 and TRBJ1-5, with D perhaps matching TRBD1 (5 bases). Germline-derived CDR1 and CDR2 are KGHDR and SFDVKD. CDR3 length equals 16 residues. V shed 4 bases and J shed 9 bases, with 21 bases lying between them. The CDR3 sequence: CATSDSTLPSGRPQHF. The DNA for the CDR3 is TGTGCCACCAGTGACTCGACTCTACCCTCAGGGCGGCCCCAGCATTTT.

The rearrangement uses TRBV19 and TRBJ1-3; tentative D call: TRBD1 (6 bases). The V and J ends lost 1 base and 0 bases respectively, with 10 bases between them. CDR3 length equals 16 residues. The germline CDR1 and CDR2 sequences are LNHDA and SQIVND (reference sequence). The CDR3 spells CASSIVTGFSGNTIYF. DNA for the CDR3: TGTGCCAGTAGTATAGTTACAGGGTTCTCTGGAAACACCATATATTTT.

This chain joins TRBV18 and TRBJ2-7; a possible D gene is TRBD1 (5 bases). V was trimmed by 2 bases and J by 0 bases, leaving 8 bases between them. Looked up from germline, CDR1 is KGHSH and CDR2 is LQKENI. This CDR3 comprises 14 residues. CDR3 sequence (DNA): TGTGCCAGCTCACCAAGCAGGGACTCCTACGAGCAGTACTTC. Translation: CASSPSRDSYEQYF.

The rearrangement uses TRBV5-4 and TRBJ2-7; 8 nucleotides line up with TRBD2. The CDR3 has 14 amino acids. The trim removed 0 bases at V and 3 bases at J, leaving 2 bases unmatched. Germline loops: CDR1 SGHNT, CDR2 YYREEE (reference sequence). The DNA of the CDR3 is TGTGCCAGCAGCTTGGCTAGCGGGTTCTACGAGCAGTACTTC. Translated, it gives CASSLASGFYEQYF.

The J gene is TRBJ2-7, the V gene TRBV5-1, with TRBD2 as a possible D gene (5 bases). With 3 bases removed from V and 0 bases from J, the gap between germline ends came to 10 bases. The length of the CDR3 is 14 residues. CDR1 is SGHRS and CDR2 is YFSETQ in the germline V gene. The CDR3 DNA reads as TGCGCCAGCAGCTCCGGCGGGTCCTCCTACGAGCAGTACTTC. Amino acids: CASSSGGSSYEQYF. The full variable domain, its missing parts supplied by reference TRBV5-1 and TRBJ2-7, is KAGVTQTPRYLIKTRGQQVTLSCSPISGHRSVSWYQQTPGQGLQFLFEYFSETQRNKGNFPGRFSGRQFSNSRSEMNVSTLELGDSALYLCASSSGGSSYEQYFGPGTRLTVT.

CDR3 in DNA: TGTGCCAGCAGGCTAGGGGCTGGTCCCCGGGACACCTTC. It encodes CASRLGAGPRDTF. The chain links TRBV12-3 or TRBV12-4 to TRBJ1-2, with a weak D call TRBD1 (5 bases). Trimming removed 6 bases from V and 12 bases from J, with 20 bases in between. CDR3 size: 13 residues.

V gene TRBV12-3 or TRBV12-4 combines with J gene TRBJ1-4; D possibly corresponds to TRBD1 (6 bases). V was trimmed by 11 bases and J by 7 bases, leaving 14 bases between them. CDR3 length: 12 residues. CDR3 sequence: CASTGIGEKLFF. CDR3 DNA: TGTGCCTCCACAGGGATAGGTGAAAAACTGTTTTTT.

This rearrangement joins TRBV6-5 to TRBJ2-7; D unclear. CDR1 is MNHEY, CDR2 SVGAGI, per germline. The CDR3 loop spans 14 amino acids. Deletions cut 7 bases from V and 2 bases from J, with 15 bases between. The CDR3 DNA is TGTGCCAGCACCGATCCGAATCGGGCCTACGAGCAGTACTTC. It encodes CASTDPNRAYEQYF.

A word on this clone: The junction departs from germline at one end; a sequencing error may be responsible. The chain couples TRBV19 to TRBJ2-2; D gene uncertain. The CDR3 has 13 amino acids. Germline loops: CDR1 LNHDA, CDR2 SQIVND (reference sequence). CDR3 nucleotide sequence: TGTGCCAGTTCTGACACTTACACGGGGGAGCTGTTTTTT. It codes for CASSDTYTGELFF.

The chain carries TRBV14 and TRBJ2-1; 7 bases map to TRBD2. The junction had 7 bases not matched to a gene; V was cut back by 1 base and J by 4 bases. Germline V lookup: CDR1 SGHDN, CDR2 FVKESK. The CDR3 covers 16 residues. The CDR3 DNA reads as TGTGCCAGCAGCCAAGGGATGGCTAGCGGTTACAATGAGCAGTTCTTC. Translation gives CASSQGMASGYNEQFF.

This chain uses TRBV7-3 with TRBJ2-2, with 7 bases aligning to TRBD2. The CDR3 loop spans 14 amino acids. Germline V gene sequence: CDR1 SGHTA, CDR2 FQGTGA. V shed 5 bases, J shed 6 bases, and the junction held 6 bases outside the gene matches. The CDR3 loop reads CASSTGLVSGELFF. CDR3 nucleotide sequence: TGTGCCAGCAGCACCGGACTAGTCTCCGGGGAGCTGTTTTTT. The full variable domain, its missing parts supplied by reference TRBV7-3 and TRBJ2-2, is GAGVSQTPSNKVTEKGKYVELRCDPISGHTALYWYRQSLGQGPEFLIYFQGTGAADDSGLPNDRFFAVRPEGSVSTLKIQRTERGDSAVYLCASSTGLVSGELFFGEGSRLTVL.

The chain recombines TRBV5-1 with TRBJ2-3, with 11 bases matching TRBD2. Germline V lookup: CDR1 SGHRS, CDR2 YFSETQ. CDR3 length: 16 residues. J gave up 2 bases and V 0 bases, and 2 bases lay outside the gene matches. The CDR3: CASSLGGLAATDTQYF. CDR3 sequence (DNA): TGCGCCAGCAGCTTGGGGGGACTAGCGGCCACAGATACGCAGTATTTT.

The CDR3 here is CASSLALAGADTQYF. CDR3 sequence (DNA): TGTGCCAGCAGCTTGGCACTAGCGGGAGCAGATACGCAGTATTTT. The rearrangement links TRBV5-4 to TRBJ2-3, with 11 bases identical to TRBD2. This CDR3 has 15 amino acids. CDR1 and CDR2 (germline): SGHNT, YYREEE (reference sequence). V shed 0 bases, J shed 4 bases, and the junction held 1 base outside the gene matches. The entire variable domain, with the rest obtained from reference TRBV5-4 and TRBJ2-3, is as follows: ETGVTQSPTHLIKTRGQQVTLRCSSQSGHNTVSWYQQALGQGPQFIFQYYREEENGRGNFPPRFSGLQFPNYSSELNVNALELDDSALYLCASSLALAGADTQYFGPGTRLTVL.

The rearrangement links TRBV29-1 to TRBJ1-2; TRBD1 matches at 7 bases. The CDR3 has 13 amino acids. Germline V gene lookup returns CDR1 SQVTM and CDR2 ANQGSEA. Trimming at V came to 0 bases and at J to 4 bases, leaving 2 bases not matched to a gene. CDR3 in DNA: TGCAGCGTTGAAGATCAGGGGGTCTATGGCTACACCTTC. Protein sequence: CSVEDQGVYGYTF. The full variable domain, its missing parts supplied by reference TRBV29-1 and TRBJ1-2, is SAVISQKPSRDICQRGTSLTIQCQVDSQVTMMFWYRQQPGQSLTLIATANQGSEATYESGFVIDKFPISRPNLTFSTLTVSNMSPEDSSIYLCSVEDQGVYGYTFGSGTRLTVV.

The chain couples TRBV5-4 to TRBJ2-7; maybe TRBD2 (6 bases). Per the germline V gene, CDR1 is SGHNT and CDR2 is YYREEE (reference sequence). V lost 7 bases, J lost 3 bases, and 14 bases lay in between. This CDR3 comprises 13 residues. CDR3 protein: CASSPGGIYEQYF. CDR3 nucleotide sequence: TGTGCCAGCTCGCCTGGGGGGATCTACGAGCAGTACTTC.

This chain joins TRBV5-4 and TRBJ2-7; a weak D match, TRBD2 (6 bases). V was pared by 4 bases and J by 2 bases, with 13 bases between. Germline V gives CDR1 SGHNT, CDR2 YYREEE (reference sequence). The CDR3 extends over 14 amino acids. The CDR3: CASSRDLPPYEQYF. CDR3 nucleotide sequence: TGTGCCAGCAGCCGGGACTTACCCCCCTACGAGCAGTACTTC. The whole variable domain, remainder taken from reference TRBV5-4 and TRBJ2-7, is ETGVTQSPTHLIKTRGQQVTLRCSSQSGHNTVSWYQQALGQGPQFIFQYYREEENGRGNFPPRFSGLQFPNYSSELNVNALELDDSALYLCASSRDLPPYEQYFGPGTRLTVT.

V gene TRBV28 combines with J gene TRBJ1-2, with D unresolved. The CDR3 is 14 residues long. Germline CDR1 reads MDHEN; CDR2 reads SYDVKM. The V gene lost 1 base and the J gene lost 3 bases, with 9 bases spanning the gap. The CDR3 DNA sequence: TGTGCCAGCAGTTTATACGGGGAAGACTATGGCTACACCTTC. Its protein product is CASSLYGEDYGYTF.

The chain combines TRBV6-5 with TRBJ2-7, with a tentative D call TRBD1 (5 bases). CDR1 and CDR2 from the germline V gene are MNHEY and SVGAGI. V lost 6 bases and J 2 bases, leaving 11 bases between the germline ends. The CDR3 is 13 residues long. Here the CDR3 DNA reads TGTGCCAGCAGCCTTACAGGAACCTACGAGCAGTACTTC. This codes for CASSLTGTYEQYF.

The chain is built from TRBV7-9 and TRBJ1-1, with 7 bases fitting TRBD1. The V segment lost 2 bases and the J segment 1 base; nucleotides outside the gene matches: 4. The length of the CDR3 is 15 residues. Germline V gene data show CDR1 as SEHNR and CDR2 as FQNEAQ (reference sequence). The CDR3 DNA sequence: TGTGCCAGCAGCTTACCTACAGGGGAGAACACTGAAGCTTTCTTT. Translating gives CASSLPTGENTEAFF.

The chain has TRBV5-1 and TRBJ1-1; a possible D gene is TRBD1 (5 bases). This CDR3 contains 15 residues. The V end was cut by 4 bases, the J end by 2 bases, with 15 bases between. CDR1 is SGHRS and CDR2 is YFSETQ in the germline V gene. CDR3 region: CASSIPTEPNTEAFF. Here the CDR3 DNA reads TGCGCCAGCAGCATCCCGACAGAACCCAACACTGAAGCTTTCTTT.